This TCR beta chain was sequenced in a study of blood T cell repertoires in COVID-19. Study information: In each case, the material was cDNA or gDNA derived from T cells, B-cell-depleted T cells, or PBMCs.

Deletions cut 1 base from V and 5 bases from J, with 11 bases between. CDR3 size: 15 residues. The V gene's germline CDR1 is SGHTA and CDR2 FQGNSA. This clone has just a few counts. Per the authors' pipeline: Researchers report that nucleated cell counts were estimated from reference gene primer amplification. Clones were read by immunoSEQ multiplex PCR, and TCRdb kept only the in-frame ones, dropping some. That table gives V, J and clone size, and the DNA gave D and trimming. The sample has about 230,000 clones, roughly 76% seen once. The source of this sequence is a woman older than 75 with COVID-19, enrolled during active disease. The sample comprised peripheral blood. The gene calls are TRBV7-2 and TRBJ2-2; D is perhaps TRBD2 (7 bases). The CDR3, as DNA: TGTGCCAGCAGCTTAGGGGGGGGCCCTACCGGGGAGCTGTTTTTT. Protein sequence: CASSLGGGPTGELFF.